This passage covers 27 T cell receptor beta chains from one sample sequenced in a study of blood T cell repertoires in COVID-19 (TCRdb year 2020). Receptor libraries were prepared by the immunoSEQ multiplex PCR assay. TCRdb obtained this table from immuneACCESS and retained in-frame rearrangements with V and J assigned. These tables miss some clones; where compared with another copy, unresolved V genes account for less than half of the shortfall, and the remainder is unexplained. This sample has approximately 20,000 clones in its table, and about 87% of those were observed once. About 3% of the sample belongs to the ten largest clones. Specimen: peripheral blood. The receptor set was obtained from a human donor in a cohort sampled during active COVID-19.

The V gene is TRBV18, the J gene TRBJ2-7, with TRBD1 identical over 7 bases. The V gene end was trimmed by 1 base and the J gene end by 0 bases; junction bases not matched to a gene: 9. The CDR3 is made up of 17 amino acids. Germline V gene sequence: CDR1 KGHSH, CDR2 LQKENI. CDR3 sequence: CASSPLYGTESSYEQYF. CDR3 bases: TGTGCCAGCTCACCACTCTATGGGACAGAGAGCTCCTACGAGCAGTACTTC.

The chain combines TRBV6-4 with TRBJ2-3; 9 bases align to TRBD1. From germline, CDR1 is MRHNA and CDR2 SNTAGT. Losses at the gene ends were 5 bases for V and 5 bases for J; bases not matched to a gene: 14. This CDR3 has 17 residues. CDR3 amino acids: CASSPGTGQPGEDTQYF. The CDR3 DNA reads as TGTGCCAGCAGTCCCGGGACAGGGCAACCTGGGGAAGATACGCAGTATTTT.

The rearrangement uses TRBV5-4 and TRBJ2-2, with TRBD1 as a possible D gene (6 bases). The CDR3 has 15 amino acids. Germline values: CDR1 SGHNT, CDR2 YYREEE (reference sequence). Trimming shortened V by 1 base and J by 1 base, and 8 bases separated the two germline ends. CDR3 nucleotide sequence: TGTGCCAGCAGCTTGTCGACAGGGAACACCGGGGAGCTGTTTTTT. It translates to CASSLSTGNTGELFF.

The chain has TRBV20-1 and TRBJ1-2; D is possibly TRBD1 (6 bases). CDR3 length: 11 residues. Looked up from germline, CDR1 is DFQATT and CDR2 is SNEGSKA (reference sequence). The V end was cut by 2 bases, the J end by 7 bases, with 8 bases between. CDR3 DNA sequence: TGCAGTGCTAGACAGGGGTTTGGCTACACCTTC. This encodes CSARQGFGYTF.

This chain links TRBV11-2 with TRBJ2-1, with 7 nucleotides matching TRBD2. The CDR3 sequence is 14 residues long. V gave up 5 bases and J gave up 4 bases; unmatched junction bases: 5. CDR1 and CDR2 (germline): SGHAT, FQNNGV. CDR3 in DNA: TGTGCCAGCAGCGGGAGGGCCACGTACAATGAGCAGTTCTTC. It is translated as CASSGRATYNEQFF.

The chain couples TRBV14 to TRBJ2-1; maybe TRBD2 (6 bases). This CDR3 has 23 amino acids. Germline loops: CDR1 SGHDN, CDR2 FVKESK. Trimming cost V 0 bases and J 0 bases, with 30 bases left between them. The CDR3 region is CASSQDLMEGSRYPLVSYNEQFF. CDR3 DNA sequence: TGTGCCAGCAGCCAAGATCTTATGGAGGGTTCCCGGTACCCCCTCGTCTCCTACAATGAGCAGTTCTTC.

V gene TRBV21-1 combines with J gene TRBJ2-6; the table's D call, TRBD2, has no DNA check behind it. TRBV21-1 is given as a pseudogene. The CDR3 covers 16 residues. The CDR3 loop reads CASLILGGTGANVLTF. Here the CDR3 DNA reads TGTGCCAGCCTCATCCTTGGAGGGACCGGGGCCAACGTCCTGACTTTC.

The V gene is TRBV19, the J gene TRBJ2-5; unclear D gene. Trimming removed 5 bases from V and 0 bases from J, with 7 bases in between. This CDR3 has 13 amino acids. Germline CDR1 reads LNHDA; CDR2 reads SQIVND (reference sequence). CDR3 coding DNA: TGTGCCAGTAGTGGTTACAACCAAGAGACCCAGTACTTC. Its translation is CASSGYNQETQYF. Full variable domain (missing parts from reference TRBV19 and TRBJ2-5): DGGITQSPKYLFRKEGQNVTLSCEQNLNHDAMYWYRQDPGQGLRLIYYSQIVNDFQKGDIAEGYSVSREKKESFPLTVTSAQKNPTAFYLCASSGYNQETQYFGPGTRLLVL.

The rearrangement links TRBV6-5 to TRBJ1-1, with 10 bases lining up with TRBD1. Germline V gene sequence: CDR1 MNHEY, CDR2 SVGAGI. The CDR3 extends over 15 amino acids. V shed 6 bases and J 5 bases; nucleotides not matched to a gene: 9. The CDR3, as DNA: TGTGCCAGCAGCGCCCGACCGGGACAGGGGACTGAAGCTTTCTTT. It specifies CASSARPGQGTEAFF.

This clone was observed a single time. This chain connects TRBV3-1 (or the pseudogene TRBV3-2) to TRBJ1-6; 10 nucleotides agree with TRBD1. CDR3 size: 14 residues. The J segment lost 9 bases and the V segment lost 6 bases, leaving 5 bases of the junction unmatched. In germline, CDR1 is LGHDT, CDR2 YNNKEL (reference sequence). Here the CDR3 DNA reads TGTGCCAGCAGTCGGACAGGGGGAAGTTCACCCCTCCACTTT. Amino acids: CASSRTGGSSPLHF.

This clone appeared a few times. The chain employs TRBV19 and TRBJ2-2, with D possibly being TRBD1 (6 bases). The V and J ends lost 9 bases and 0 bases respectively, with 11 bases between them. The CDR3 is 14 amino acids. Per the germline V gene, CDR1 is LNHDA and CDR2 is SQIVND (reference sequence). The CDR3: CASTGTTNTGELFF. The DNA for the CDR3 is TGTGCCAGCACAGGGACAACGAACACCGGGGAGCTGTTTTTT.

This chain connects TRBV2 to TRBJ1-6, with 12 bases aligning to TRBD1. Germline CDR1 reads SNHLY; CDR2 reads FYNNEI. The CDR3 spans 17 residues. The junction had 7 bases not matched to a gene; V was cut back by 8 bases and J by 2 bases. The CDR3 spells CASGGQGANAYNSPLHF. DNA for the CDR3: TGTGCCAGCGGGGGACAGGGGGCGAACGCCTATAATTCACCCCTCCACTTT.

The chain links TRBV3-1 (or the pseudogene TRBV3-2) to TRBJ1-1; D remains unclear. V lost 0 bases, J lost 5 bases, and 10 bases lay in between. The germline V gene encodes CDR1 LGHDT and CDR2 YNNKEL (reference sequence). The CDR3 covers 14 residues. The CDR3 coding sequence is TGTGCCAGCAGCCAAGATTCGAGGAGTACTGAAGCTTTCTTT. This sequence encodes CASSQDSRSTEAFF.

The rearrangement joins TRBV5-1 to TRBJ2-3; TRBD2 matches at 7 bases. J gave up 2 bases and V 0 bases, and 6 bases lay outside the gene matches. Germline V gene sequence: CDR1 SGHRS, CDR2 YFSETQ. This CDR3 has 16 residues. The CDR3 reads CASSLVSSGYTDTQYF. The CDR3 DNA is TGCGCCAGCAGCTTGGTGTCTAGCGGATACACAGATACGCAGTATTTT.

The chain is built from TRBV19 and TRBJ2-1; 12 nucleotides agree with TRBD2. Germline V lookup: CDR1 LNHDA, CDR2 SQIVND (reference sequence). The CDR3 runs 17 residues. V dropped 5 bases and J dropped 3; count of bases not matched to a gene: 8. CDR3 in DNA: TGTGCCAGTAGTCCTCCCCCGACTAGCGGGAGCTACAATGAGCAGTTCTTC. It yields the protein CASSPPPTSGSYNEQFF.

The chain combines TRBV28 with TRBJ2-7; D is possibly TRBD1 (5 bases). The length of the CDR3 is 14 residues. Germline values: CDR1 MDHEN, CDR2 SYDVKM. Trimming removed 5 bases at V and 0 bases at J, with 11 bases between. For the CDR3, the DNA is TGTGCCAGCAGTGGGGCGGCTGACTCCTACGAGCAGTACTTC. Its translation: CASSGAADSYEQYF.

This clone was seen more than once but under ten times. V usage is TRBV5-1 and J usage is TRBJ2-2; 12 bases fit TRBD1. Germline trimming cut 3 bases from V and 5 bases from J; bases unmatched to any gene: 8. The V gene's germline CDR1 is SGHRS and CDR2 YFSETQ. This CDR3 is 17 amino acids long. As DNA, the CDR3 is TGCGCCAGCAGCTCCCAGGGACAGGGGGCGCCTACCGGGGAGCTGTTTTTT. Encoded protein: CASSSQGQGAPTGELFF.

The V gene is TRBV28, the J gene TRBJ2-7, with 11 bases aligning to TRBD2. CDR1 is MDHEN, CDR2 SYDVKM, per germline. V lost 3 bases, J lost 0 bases, and 4 bases stayed unmatched. The CDR3 is 16 residues long. The CDR3 loop is CASSFPGLAASYEQYF. The CDR3 region has the DNA TGTGCCAGCAGTTTCCCGGGACTAGCGGCCTCCTACGAGCAGTACTTC.

DNA for the CDR3: TGTGCCAGCAGTTTATGGGCAGGGGCTTGGGACTATGGCTACACCTTC. Translated: CASSLWAGAWDYGYTF. The chain is built from TRBV27 and TRBJ1-2; D perhaps matches TRBD1 (6 bases). Germline CDR1 MNHEY, CDR2 SMNVEV (reference sequence). V was clipped by 1 base and J by 3 bases, with 15 bases between them. There are 16 residues in the CDR3.

This chain joins TRBV19 and TRBJ2-2, with a tentative D call TRBD1 (6 bases). Germline CDR1 reads LNHDA; CDR2 reads SQIVND (reference sequence). This CDR3 is 15 amino acids long. The germline V and J ends were trimmed by 4 bases and 2 bases, with 11 bases remaining between them. The CDR3 loop is CASSKDSANTGELFF. CDR3 in DNA: TGTGCCAGTAGTAAGGACAGCGCTAACACCGGGGAGCTGTTTTTT. The variable domain in full, with the rest retrieved from reference TRBV19 and TRBJ2-2, is DGGITQSPKYLFRKEGQNVTLSCEQNLNHDAMYWYRQDPGQGLRLIYYSQIVNDFQKGDIAEGYSVSREKKESFPLTVTSAQKNPTAFYLCASSKDSANTGELFFGEGSRLTVL.

The chain combines TRBV5-1 with TRBJ1-4; 8 bases agree with TRBD1. The V gene end was trimmed by 2 bases and the J gene end by 8 bases; junction bases not matched to a gene: 5. This CDR3 has 14 residues. Looked up from germline, CDR1 is SGHRS and CDR2 is YFSETQ. CDR3: CASSLGQGGEKLFF. DNA for the CDR3: TGCGCCAGCAGCTTAGGACAGGGTGGCGAAAAACTGTTTTTT.

The chain combines TRBV9 with TRBJ2-5; 8 nucleotides align to TRBD1. V shed 4 bases, J shed 5 bases, and the junction held 10 bases outside the gene matches. This CDR3 is 15 amino acids long. Germline V gene lookup returns CDR1 SGDLS and CDR2 YYNGEE. The CDR3 here is CASSKDRDTWETQYF. The CDR3, as DNA: TGTGCCAGCAGCAAGGACAGGGACACTTGGGAGACCCAGTACTTC.

The chain carries TRBV9 and TRBJ2-4; D might be TRBD1 (6 bases). The V and J ends lost 0 bases and 5 bases respectively, with 9 bases between them. This CDR3 has 14 residues. Germline CDR1 is SGDLS and CDR2 is YYNGEE. Written as DNA, the CDR3 is TGTGCCAGCAGCGTAGGGACAGCGGAAAACATTCAGTACTTC. Translating it yields CASSVGTAENIQYF.

V is TRBV30 and J is TRBJ2-1, with 14 positions matching TRBD2. The CDR3 totals 15 residues. The trim removed 4 bases at V and 8 bases at J, leaving 7 bases unmatched. CDR1 GTSNPN and CDR2 SVGIG come from the germline V gene (reference sequence). The CDR3 loop is CAWKGLAGDIDEQFF. CDR3 sequence (DNA): TGTGCCTGGAAGGGACTAGCGGGAGATATCGATGAGCAGTTCTTC.

This clone was seen only a few times. The rearrangement joins TRBV28 to TRBJ2-2; 14 bases are shared with TRBD2. The length of the CDR3 is 16 residues. Germline V gives CDR1 MDHEN, CDR2 SYDVKM. The V and J ends lost 6 bases and 4 bases, in that order; junction bases with no gene match: 4. The CDR3 spells CASRPGLAGVTGELFF. CDR3 sequence (DNA): TGTGCCAGCAGACCGGGACTAGCGGGAGTCACCGGGGAGCTGTTTTTT.

The chain combines TRBV5-4 with TRBJ1-4; 7 positions agree with TRBD1. V lost 0 bases to trimming and J lost 5 bases; unmatched junction nucleotides: 1. CDR1 is SGHNT, CDR2 YYREEE, per germline (reference sequence). The CDR3 covers 14 residues. The chain's CDR3 is CASSLGDRNEKLFF. The CDR3 DNA reads TGTGCCAGCAGCTTGGGGGACAGAAATGAAAAACTGTTTTTT. The full variable domain, rest sourced from reference TRBV5-4 and TRBJ1-4, is ETGVTQSPTHLIKTRGQQVTLRCSSQSGHNTVSWYQQALGQGPQFIFQYYREEENGRGNFPPRFSGLQFPNYSSELNVNALELDDSALYLCASSLGDRNEKLFFGSGTQLSVL.

This chain links TRBV3-1 (or the pseudogene TRBV3-2) with TRBJ1-2; tentatively, D is TRBD1 (6 bases). V lost 0 bases, J lost 8 bases, and 13 bases lay in between. CDR3 length equals 14 residues. Germline CDR1 and CDR2: LGHDT and YNNKEL (reference sequence). The CDR3 DNA sequence: TGTGCCAGCAGCCAAGAGCGGGGGGCCAGAGGCTACACCTTC. It codes for CASSQERGARGYTF.